The subject of this entry is one T cell receptor beta chain. CDR3 and TCR beta VDJ profiling relied on a genomic DNA template. TCRdb re-called the reads through MiXCR, storing one row per CDR3 protein. Of a few hundred thousand distinct CDR3 sequences listed, approximately 51% are singletons. This CDR3 region has 13 residues. Trimming pared 3 bases from V and 2 bases from J, leaving 7 bases between. Germline CDR1 and CDR2: SGHTA and FQGNSA. The source of the sample is a study of CD8+CD57+ T cells in acquired aplastic anemia. Study summary: Mean DNA quantity obtained from sorted CD4+ and CD8+ cells was around 3.2 ug.

Patients included in sequencing had previously demonstrated CD8+CD57+ cell expansion by flow cytometry. Sequenced: sorted CD4+, CD8+, or CD8+CD57+ T cells (not recorded which) from PBMCs. The rearrangement joins TRBV7-2 to TRBJ2-5; unclear D gene. The receptor comes from a human donor with aplastic anemia. The DNA of the CDR3 is TGTGCCAGCAGCTTCGGGCTTCAAGAGACCCAGTACTTC. Translation: CASSFGLQETQYF.